This record looks at one TCR beta chain sequence and its context. The table came from immunoSEQ multiplex PCR; TCRdb's copy has only in-frame clones and leaves some out. Found here are 250,000 to 300,000 clones, approximately 91% of them singletons; the top ten hold just under 1%. This record belongs to a study of blood T cell repertoires in COVID-19. Study details: Sources were T cells, B-cell-depleted T cells, or PBMCs; the material itself was cDNA or gDNA.

Between the trimmed V and J ends, which lost 2 bases and 1 base, there was a span of 14 bases. Germline V lookup: CDR1 SGHRS, CDR2 YFSETQ. The CDR3 sequence is 16 residues long. The sequence was collected from a woman between 25 and 40 years old who had recovered from COVID-19. The V gene is TRBV5-1, the J gene TRBJ2-3; tentative D call: TRBD2 (6 bases). The sequenced sample consisted of PBMCs or T cells enriched from blood (not recorded which). The CDR3 DNA reads as TGCGCCAGCAGCTTACTAACGGGACTCGGCACAGATACGCAGTATTTT. It encodes CASSLLTGLGTDTQYF.